What follows are 31 T cell receptor beta chains derived from one specimen sequenced in a study of CD8+CD57+ T cells in acquired aplastic anemia. Genomic DNA provided the template from which TCR beta VDJ and CDR3 profiles were obtained. A single record per CDR3 protein comes from TCRdb applying MiXCR to the reads. The sample lists about 220,000 distinct CDR3 sequences, roughly 35% occurring once. Sequences were obtained from sorted CD4+, CD8+, or CD8+CD57+ T cells (not recorded which) from PBMCs. Receptors originate from a human donor in good health, serving as a control.

This clonotype was counted a few times. The chain recombines TRBV2 with TRBJ1-2, with no clear D. V lost 1 base, J lost 7 bases, and 7 bases lay in between. CDR1 and CDR2 (germline): SNHLY, FYNNEI. CDR3 length equals 12 residues. CDR3 DNA: TGTGCCAGCAGTGAAGACCCAGGTGGCTACACCTTC. Translation gives CASSEDPGGYTF. The full variable domain, completed using reference TRBV2 and TRBJ1-2, is EPEVTQTPSHQVTQMGQEVILRCVPISNHLYFYWYRQILGQKVEFLVSFYNNEISEKSEIFDDQFSVERPDGSNFTLKIRSTKLEDSAMYFCASSEDPGGYTFGSGTRLTVV.

In this sample, this clonotype turned up once. Relative to the germline gene, one junction end is altered; a read error may explain this. This CDR3 is CASRDGYEQHF. The CDR3 DNA is TGCGCCAGCCGGGACGGTTACGAGCAGCACTTC. This chain uses TRBV14 with TRBJ2-7; D assignment may be TRBD1 or TRBD2 (5 bases each). The CDR3 contains 11 residues. Germline CDR1 reads SGHDN; CDR2 reads FVKESK.

Written as DNA, the CDR3 is TGTGCCAGCAGCCAAGGTATCACTTTTGGCGAGCGAGAGACCCAGTACTTC. Protein sequence: CASSQGITFGERETQYF. The chain has TRBV3-1 and TRBJ2-5; D unclear. This CDR3 is 17 amino acids long. CDR1 LGHDT and CDR2 YNNKEL come from the germline V gene (reference sequence). The ends were cut back, 1 base at V and 4 bases at J, with 19 bases in the middle.

This clonotype was picked up many times. The chain couples TRBV20-1 to TRBJ2-5; 7 bases line up with TRBD2. The V gene end was trimmed by 2 bases and the J gene end by 5 bases; junction bases not matched to a gene: 17. Germline V gives CDR1 DFQATT, CDR2 SNEGSKA (reference sequence). The length of the CDR3 is 17 residues. The CDR3, as DNA: TGCAGTGCTAGACGTCTAGCGGAACTACGCGATTGGGAGACCCAGTACTTC. Translating it yields CSARRLAELRDWETQYF.

This clonotype was seen at least ten times. The chain links TRBV4-1 to TRBJ2-7; D may be TRBD1 (6 bases). V lost 1 base and J lost 2, with 9 bases in between. The V gene's germline CDR1 is MGHRA and CDR2 YSYEKL. The CDR3 sequence is 14 residues long. CDR3 sequence reads: CASSQVGTPYEQYF. Here the CDR3 DNA reads TGCGCCAGCAGCCAAGTAGGGACACCCTACGAGCAGTACTTC.

This clonotype showed up many times. The chain joins TRBV6-1 to TRBJ1-6, with a weak D call TRBD1 (6 bases). Germline loops: CDR1 MNHNS, CDR2 SASEGT. CDR3 size: 14 residues. Deletions cut 2 bases from V and 9 bases from J, with 11 bases between. CDR3 sequence reads: CASSELGTSSPLHF. The CDR3 nucleotides are TGTGCCAGCAGTGAACTTGGGACATCTTCACCCCTCCACTTT.

This clonotype has at least ten counts. The chain is built from TRBV14 and TRBJ2-5; no firm D call. Germline V CDR1 and CDR2: SGHDN, FVKESK. This CDR3 has 11 residues. V shed 5 bases and J shed 3 bases, with 4 bases lying between them. The CDR3 loop is CASSFEETQYF. The CDR3 DNA sequence: TGTGCCAGCAGCTTCGAAGAGACCCAGTACTTC.

Many counts were recorded for this clonotype. The gene calls are TRBV4-2 and TRBJ2-7, with D tentatively TRBD1 (6 bases). Trimming cost V 0 bases and J 4 bases, with 16 bases left between them. The CDR3 runs 16 residues. The germline CDR1 and CDR2 sequences are LGHNA and YNFKEQ. CDR3 in amino acids: CASSQEGRGRGYEQYF. The CDR3 coding sequence is TGTGCCAGCAGCCAAGAAGGCAGGGGCAGGGGATACGAGCAGTACTTC.

In this sample, this clonotype turned up once. V gene TRBV15 combines with J gene TRBJ1-6; possibly TRBD1 for D (5 bases). Germline lookup yields CDR1 LNHNV and CDR2 YYDKDF (reference sequence). V was cut by 3 bases and J by 10 bases, with 13 bases left in between. This CDR3 spans 14 amino acids. As DNA, the CDR3 is TGTGCCACCAGCAGCGGGCAGGGAGGCTCACCCCTCCACTTT. It specifies CATSSGQGGSPLHF.

There are many counts of this clonotype. V usage is TRBV19 and J usage is TRBJ2-7; D perhaps matches TRBD1 (6 bases). The germline V and J ends were trimmed by 3 bases and 2 bases, with 20 bases remaining between them. This CDR3 has 17 amino acids. Germline CDR1 LNHDA, CDR2 SQIVND (reference sequence). CDR3: CASSIRATGSAAYEQYF. The CDR3 DNA is TGTGCCAGTAGTATCCGGGCTACAGGGAGTGCAGCCTACGAGCAGTACTTC.

This clonotype was recorded a few times. The gene calls are TRBV15 and TRBJ2-7; 7 bases are shared with TRBD1. Germline CDR1 and CDR2: LNHNV and YYDKDF (reference sequence). The CDR3 has 15 amino acids. Trimming cost V 5 bases and J 2 bases; bases outside gene matches: 9. Written as DNA, the CDR3 is TGTGCCACCAGCTCCAGGACAGGACTCACCTACGAGCAGTACTTC. This translates into CATSSRTGLTYEQYF.

This clonotype has ten or more counts. The chain carries TRBV20-1 and TRBJ1-2; D gene uncertain. V gave up 1 base and J gave up 0 bases, with 18 bases separating them. The CDR3 loop spans 17 amino acids. In germline, CDR1 is DFQATT, CDR2 SNEGSKA (reference sequence). In DNA form, the CDR3 reads TGCAGTGCTAGAGGTCCTAGGGTAGGGCCATCTAACTATGGCTACACCTTC. Translation gives CSARGPRVGPSNYGYTF.

The chain has TRBV12-3 or TRBV12-4 and TRBJ1-2; D is undetermined. This CDR3 comprises 15 residues. The ends were cut back, 2 bases at V and 1 base at J, with 11 bases in the middle. CDR3 in DNA: TGTGCCAGCAGTTTAAAGAGGGTCGGTAACTATGGCTACACCTTC. Its translation is CASSLKRVGNYGYTF.

The chain uses TRBV5-4 and TRBJ2-2, with a weak D call TRBD2 (7 bases). V was cut by 4 bases and J by 4 bases, with 17 bases left in between. Germline CDR1 reads SGHNT; CDR2 reads YYREEE (reference sequence). CDR3 size: 16 residues. The CDR3 loop reads CASSPGGRGATGELFF. In DNA form, the CDR3 reads TGTGCCAGCAGCCCCGGGGGGCGGGGAGCCACCGGGGAGCTGTTTTTT.

In this sample, this clonotype turned up many times. The rearrangement uses TRBV7-3 and TRBJ2-2; D remains ambiguous. Trimming pared 2 bases from V and 4 bases from J, leaving 8 bases between. This CDR3 is 14 amino acids long. The germline V gene encodes CDR1 SGHTA and CDR2 FQGTGA. The CDR3 DNA sequence: TGTGCCAGCAGCTTATCCCCAATCACCGGGGAGCTGTTTTTT. Translation: CASSLSPITGELFF. Together with reference TRBV7-3 and TRBJ2-2, the CDR3 gives the full variable domain: GAGVSQTPSNKVTEKGKYVELRCDPISGHTALYWYRQSLGQGPEFLIYFQGTGAADDSGLPNDRFFAVRPEGSVSTLKIQRTERGDSAVYLCASSLSPITGELFFGEGSRLTVL.

In this sample, this clonotype turned up many times. The rearrangement uses TRBV19 and TRBJ2-7, with TRBD1 matching over 7 bases. This CDR3 contains 15 residues. The V gene's germline CDR1 is LNHDA and CDR2 SQIVND (reference sequence). Trimming cost V 3 bases and J 0 bases; bases outside gene matches: 5. The CDR3 nucleotides read TGTGCCAGTAGTATCTACGGGACAGACTCCTACGAGCAGTACTTC. Translating it yields CASSIYGTDSYEQYF.

This clonotype occurred many times. V is TRBV29-1 and J is TRBJ2-1, with D perhaps TRBD1 (6 bases). Germline assignment: CDR1 SQVTM and CDR2 ANQGSEA. The CDR3 is made up of 13 amino acids. V shed 6 bases and J shed 9 bases, with 18 bases lying between them. The CDR3 protein is CSVGRGIRAEQFF. CDR3 coding DNA: TGCAGCGTCGGCAGGGGTATTCGGGCTGAGCAGTTCTTC.

In this sample, this clonotype turned up many times. This chain links TRBV20-1 with TRBJ1-5; 7 nucleotides align to TRBD1. The trim removed 8 bases at V and 13 bases at J, leaving 20 bases unmatched. This CDR3 is 14 amino acids long. From germline, CDR1 is DFQATT and CDR2 SNEGSKA (reference sequence). As DNA, the CDR3 is TGCAGTTTACAGGACAGGTCCACCCCAGGGGTTCAGCATTTT. Translated, it gives CSLQDRSTPGVQHF.

Points on this clonotype: Relative to the germline gene, one junction end is altered; a read error may explain this. The V call is TRBV18, the J call TRBJ2-5, with a tentative D call TRBD1 (6 bases). The CDR3 contains 15 residues. Germline lookup yields CDR1 KGHSH and CDR2 LQKENI. CDR3 DNA sequence: TGTGCCACCTCAAGGGCAGGGGAGTACCAAGAGACCCAGTACTTC. Amino acids: CATSRAGEYQETQYF.

In its sample, this clonotype was seen a few times. A read error is likely, as this CDR3 ends without the conserved phenylalanine or tryptophan. The chain joins TRBV25-1 to TRBJ2-7, with 10 bases aligning to TRBD1. Germline V gives CDR1 MGHDK, CDR2 SYGVNS. The CDR3 has 12 residues. V was clipped by 7 bases and J by 9 bases; unmatched bases: 6. CDR3 in DNA: TGTGCCAGCACCACCGGGACAGGGGTGCAGTACCTC. Protein: CASTTGTGVQYL.

About this clonotype itself: A clone one base away is much larger, so this may be a read error. The missing conserved phenylalanine or tryptophan at the end of this CDR3 makes a read error likely. V gene TRBV9 combines with J gene TRBJ2-3; the D is unclear. The CDR3 loop spans 14 amino acids. Germline V gene sequence: CDR1 SGDLS, CDR2 YYNGEE. V lost 2 bases, J lost 0 bases, and 7 bases lay in between. The CDR3 bases are TGTGCCAGCAGCGTGGACCCGAGCACAGATACGCAGTATCTT. Its translation is CASSVDPSTDTQYL.

This clonotype was detected many times. The J gene is TRBJ1-5, the V gene TRBV7-9; D may be TRBD1 (6 bases). CDR3 size: 15 residues. V lost 4 bases, J lost 2 bases, and 12 bases lay in between. Germline V CDR1 and CDR2: SEHNR, FQNEAQ (reference sequence). Written as DNA, the CDR3 is TGTGCCAGCAGCTCCGACAGGCGGGGCAATCAGCCCCAGCATTTT. It codes for CASSSDRRGNQPQHF.

A word on this clonotype: Possible read error: a much larger clone is one base away. The genes are TRBV7-6 and TRBJ1-3; D call uncertain. This CDR3 spans 16 amino acids. The germline CDR1 and CDR2 sequences are SGHVS and FNYEAQ. The chain's CDR3 is CASSLVPGVTGDTIYF. The CDR3 nucleotides are TGTGCCAGCAGCTTAGTCCCGGGAGTTACTGGAGACACCATATATTTT.

The rearrangement links TRBV24-1 to TRBJ1-1; 9 positions match TRBD1. The germline V gene has CDR1 KGHDR and CDR2 SFDVKD. V shed 9 bases, J shed 5 bases, and the junction held 0 bases outside the gene matches. The CDR3 is 11 residues long. The DNA for the CDR3 is TGTGCCACCGGACAGGGGACTGAAGCTTTCTTT. Its protein product is CATGQGTEAFF.

On this clonotype itself: A much bigger clone sits one base away, suggesting this may be a read error. This chain links TRBV20-1 with TRBJ1-1, with a weak D call TRBD1 (5 bases). The length of the CDR3 is 13 residues. Looked up from germline, CDR1 is DFQATT and CDR2 is SNEGSKA (reference sequence). The CDR3 DNA reads TGCAGTGCTGCCCGGGCAGGGAACGCTGAAGCTTTCTTT. Translating it yields CSAARAGNAEAFF.

This clonotype came up a few times. The gene calls are TRBV5-6 and TRBJ2-7; 7 bases line up with TRBD1. CDR3 size: 15 residues. Germline trimming cut 4 bases from V and 1 base from J; bases unmatched to any gene: 8. Germline V CDR1 and CDR2: SGHDT, YYEEEE. This CDR3 is CASSPWTGFSYEQYF. The CDR3 bases are TGTGCCAGCAGCCCCTGGACAGGCTTTTCCTACGAGCAGTACTTC.

This clonotype occurred a few times. V and J are TRBV12-3 or TRBV12-4 and TRBJ1-5; maybe TRBD1 (5 bases). This CDR3 has 14 residues. V dropped 3 bases and J dropped 4 bases, with 10 bases sitting between them. The CDR3 DNA sequence: TGTGCCAGCAGTTTTTGGCGGGGGAATCAGCCCCAGCATTTT. It is translated as CASSFWRGNQPQHF.

The chain uses TRBV12-5 and TRBJ2-5, with TRBD1 matching over 7 bases. From germline, CDR1 is LGHNT and CDR2 FRNRAP. V trimming: 4 bases; J trimming: 4 bases; junction bases outside the gene matches: 9. This CDR3 region has 15 residues. The CDR3: CASGSDRQGLETQYF. In DNA form, the CDR3 reads TGTGCTAGTGGTTCGGACCGACAGGGTTTAGAGACCCAGTACTTC.

The chain couples TRBV29-1 to TRBJ2-3; D possibly uses TRBD1 or TRBD2 (5 bases each). The CDR3 has 14 residues. The V end was cut by 6 bases, the J end by 2 bases, with 15 bases between. Germline V gives CDR1 SQVTM, CDR2 ANQGSEA. CDR3 region: CSVPGRLHTDTQYF. CDR3 DNA sequence: TGCAGCGTCCCGGGACGCCTCCACACAGATACGCAGTATTTT.

At least ten counts were recorded for this clonotype. This chain links TRBV11-1 with TRBJ1-4; TRBD1 might be the D (5 bases). This CDR3 is built from 19 residues. Germline CDR1 is SGHAT and CDR2 is FQDESV (reference sequence). The V gene lost 3 bases and the J gene lost 0 bases, with 20 bases spanning the gap. CDR3 sequence reads: CASSFSPTGTLATNEKLFF. In DNA form, the CDR3 reads TGTGCCAGCAGCTTTAGTCCCACAGGAACCCTCGCAACTAATGAAAAACTGTTTTTT.

This clonotype was found a few times. The V and J genes are TRBV5-4 and TRBJ1-4; D gene uncertain. With 2 bases removed from V and 5 bases from J, the gap between germline ends came to 13 bases. The germline V gene has CDR1 SGHNT and CDR2 YYREEE (reference sequence). This CDR3 is 15 amino acids long. CDR3 in DNA: TGTGCCAGCAGCTTAACGGACGGGTCAAATGAAAAACTGTTTTTT. Translated, it gives CASSLTDGSNEKLFF. The variable domain in full, with the rest retrieved from reference TRBV5-4 and TRBJ1-4, is ETGVTQSPTHLIKTRGQQVTLRCSSQSGHNTVSWYQQALGQGPQFIFQYYREEENGRGNFPPRFSGLQFPNYSSELNVNALELDDSALYLCASSLTDGSNEKLFFGSGTQLSVL.